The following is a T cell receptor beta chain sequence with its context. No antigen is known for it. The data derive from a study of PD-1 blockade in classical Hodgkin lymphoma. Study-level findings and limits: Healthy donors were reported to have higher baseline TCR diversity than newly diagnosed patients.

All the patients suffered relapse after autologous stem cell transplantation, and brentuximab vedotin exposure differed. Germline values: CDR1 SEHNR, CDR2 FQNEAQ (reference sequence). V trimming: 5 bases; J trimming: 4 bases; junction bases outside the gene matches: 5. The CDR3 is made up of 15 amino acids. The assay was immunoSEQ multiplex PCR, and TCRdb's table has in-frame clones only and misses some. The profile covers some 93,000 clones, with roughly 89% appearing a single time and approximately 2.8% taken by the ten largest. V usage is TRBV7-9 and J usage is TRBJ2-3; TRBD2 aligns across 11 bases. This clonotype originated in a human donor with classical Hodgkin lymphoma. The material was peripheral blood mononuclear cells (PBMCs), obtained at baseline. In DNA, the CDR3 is TGTGCCAGCAGCGATAGCGGGAGGGCCGCAGATACGCAGTATTTT. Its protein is CASSDSGRAADTQYF.